Below are 24 T cell receptor beta chains sequenced from a single sample in a study of sequential checkpoint blockade in melanoma. The treatment is: randomized to nivolumab then ipilimumab (arm A) or the reverse (arm B). Libraries were prepared by immunoSEQ multiplex PCR; TCRdb keeps only in-frame clonotypes and omits some of them. The repertoire consists of around 15,000 clones, with 85% to 95% occurring once and the leading ten covering over 20%. The sample consisted of CD8+ T cells sorted from blood (inferred from file names), taken from a patient given nivolumab and ipilimumab in sequence. The receptor source for this set is a human donor with melanoma.

The rearrangement joins TRBV30 to TRBJ2-1, with 12 positions matching TRBD2. This CDR3 contains 17 residues. CDR1 and CDR2 from the germline V gene are GTSNPN and SVGIG (reference sequence). The V and J ends lost 0 bases and 9 bases, in that order; junction bases with no gene match: 12. CDR3 nucleotides: TGTGCCTGGAGTGTACGGGTGTTGACTAGCGGGAGCGCTGAGCAGTTCTTC. Translating gives CAWSVRVLTSGSAEQFF.

This chain uses TRBV28 with TRBJ1-1; TRBD1 matches 8 bases. The J segment lost 5 bases and the V segment lost 8 bases, leaving 7 bases of the junction unmatched. There are 13 residues in the CDR3. The germline gives CDR1 MDHEN, CDR2 SYDVKM. This CDR3 is CASDDRGWTEAFF. Written as DNA, the CDR3 is TGTGCCAGCGATGACAGGGGTTGGACTGAAGCTTTCTTT.

This clone was found a few times. This chain joins TRBV5-4 and TRBJ2-7; tentatively, D is TRBD2 (6 bases). V was pared by 1 base and J by 3 bases, with 14 bases between. Germline V CDR1 and CDR2: SGHNT, YYREEE (reference sequence). This CDR3 contains 15 residues. The CDR3 protein is CASSLPDGGFYEQYF. The DNA of the CDR3 is TGTGCCAGCAGCTTGCCCGACGGGGGATTCTACGAGCAGTACTTC.

J is TRBJ2-7 and V is TRBV27; 7 bases are shared with TRBD2. J lost 1 base, V lost 3 bases, and 6 bases had no gene match. CDR1 MNHEY and CDR2 SMNVEV come from the germline V gene (reference sequence). The CDR3 runs to 15 residues. As DNA, the CDR3 is TGTGCCAGCAGTTTTGGAATGGGGGGGTCCTACGAGCAGTACTTC. Translation gives CASSFGMGGSYEQYF.

The chain couples TRBV14 to TRBJ2-1, with D perhaps TRBD2 (6 bases). The CDR3 sequence is 16 residues long. In germline, CDR1 is SGHDN, CDR2 FVKESK. Between the trimmed V and J ends, which lost 0 bases and 2 bases, there was a span of 11 bases. The DNA for the CDR3 is TGTGCCAGCAGCCAAGAGGAGGGTTCACCCTACAATGAGCAGTTCTTC. This sequence encodes CASSQEEGSPYNEQFF.

The chain couples TRBV7-9 to TRBJ2-7; tentatively, D is TRBD1 (5 bases). The CDR3 is made up of 13 amino acids. With 3 bases removed from V and 1 base from J, the gap between germline ends came to 7 bases. The germline V gene has CDR1 SEHNR and CDR2 FQNEAQ (reference sequence). The CDR3 loop is CASSFQGSYEQYF. The CDR3 DNA reads as TGTGCCAGCAGCTTCCAGGGTTCCTACGAGCAGTACTTC. Full variable domain (outside the CDR3, taken from reference TRBV7-9 and TRBJ2-7): DTGVSQNPRHKITKRGQNVTFRCDPISEHNRLYWYRQTLGQGPEFLTYFQNEAQLEKSRLLSDRFSAERPKGSFSTLEIQRTEQGDSAMYLCASSFQGSYEQYFGPGTRLTVT.

DNA of the CDR3: TGTGCCAGCAGTGAAGGACTGTTCTCTGGAAACACCATATATTTT. Translation gives CASSEGLFSGNTIYF. The V gene is TRBV28, the J gene TRBJ1-3; D ambiguous. The CDR3 is 15 amino acids. With 5 bases removed from V and 0 bases from J, the gap between germline ends came to 11 bases. Germline V gene lookup returns CDR1 MDHEN and CDR2 SYDVKM. Drawing the rest from reference TRBV28 and TRBJ1-3, the complete variable domain is DVKVTQSSRYLVKRTGEKVFLECVQDMDHENMFWYRQDPGLGLRLIYFSYDVKMKEKGDIPEGYSVSREKKERFSLILESASTNQTSMYLCASSEGLFSGNTIYFGEGSWLTVV.

The chain links TRBV19 to TRBJ2-7, with 9 nucleotides matching TRBD2. CDR1 LNHDA and CDR2 SQIVND come from the germline V gene (reference sequence). CDR3 size: 18 residues. J was trimmed by 6 bases and V by 7 bases; bases with no gene match: 22. The CDR3 sequence: CASNEGLANIPFRFEQYV. CDR3 DNA: TGTGCCAGTAACGAGGGACTAGCCAATATTCCTTTTCGCTTCGAGCAGTACGTC.

The rearrangement joins TRBV9 to TRBJ1-2; TRBD1 is a possible D gene (6 bases). V lost 3 bases and J 3 bases, leaving 9 bases between the germline ends. This CDR3 comprises 13 residues. The germline V gene has CDR1 SGDLS and CDR2 YYNGEE. DNA of the CDR3: TGTGCCAGCAGCGGACAGGAAGACTATGGCTACACCTTC. Encoded protein: CASSGQEDYGYTF.

This chain joins TRBV10-3 and TRBJ2-7; D might be TRBD1 (6 bases). The germline V and J ends were trimmed by 4 bases and 5 bases, with 15 bases remaining between them. CDR3 length: 14 residues. From germline, CDR1 is ENHRY and CDR2 SYGVKD. This chain's CDR3 is CAISGSQGLDEQYV. In nucleotides, the CDR3 is TGTGCCATCAGTGGTAGTCAGGGGTTGGACGAGCAGTACGTC.

The chain joins TRBV5-4 to TRBJ1-2, with no clear D. Trimming removed 2 bases at V and 5 bases at J, with 10 bases between. The CDR3 has 13 residues. Germline CDR1 reads SGHNT; CDR2 reads YYREEE (reference sequence). CDR3 sequence (DNA): TGTGCCAGCAGCTTAGCCCCCGGGTATGGCTACACCTTC. Encoded protein: CASSLAPGYGYTF.

The chain is built from TRBV28 and TRBJ2-7; D is undetermined. V dropped 3 bases and J dropped 0 bases, with 6 bases sitting between them. Germline CDR1 and CDR2: MDHEN and SYDVKM. This CDR3 is 13 amino acids long. Written as DNA, the CDR3 is TGTGCCAGCAGTTTCCTAAGCTCCTACGAGCAGTACTTC. The encoded protein is CASSFLSSYEQYF.

This chain links TRBV2 with TRBJ2-7; D is perhaps TRBD1 (5 bases). Deletions cut 11 bases from V and 3 bases from J, with 14 bases between. The CDR3 extends over 12 amino acids. Per the germline V gene, CDR1 is SNHLY and CDR2 is FYNNEI. DNA for the CDR3: TGTGCCGCGGTGTGGGGCTTCTACGAGCAGTACTTC. This encodes CAAVWGFYEQYF.

This clone was detected only once. V and J are TRBV4-3 and TRBJ1-1; 9 bases agree with TRBD1. This CDR3 comprises 15 residues. Germline-derived CDR1 and CDR2 are LGHNA and YSLEER. V lost 0 bases, J lost 5 bases, and 4 bases stayed unmatched. CDR3 nucleotides: TGCGCCAGCAGCCAAGACGAGGACAGGGGAACTGAAGCTTTCTTT. This codes for CASSQDEDRGTEAFF.

The chain links TRBV21-1 to TRBJ1-1. TRBV21-1 represents a pseudogene. This CDR3 spans 13 amino acids. This CDR3 is CASVRSGYTEAFF. The DNA of the CDR3 is TGTGCCAGCGTAAGGTCGGGTTACACTGAAGCTTTCTTT.

Turning to this clone: This sample includes further DNA sequences coding for the same CDR3. J is TRBJ1-1 and V is TRBV19; 8 positions agree with TRBD1. Per the germline V gene, CDR1 is LNHDA and CDR2 is SQIVND (reference sequence). V lost 4 bases to trimming and J lost 0 bases; unmatched junction nucleotides: 7. There are 16 residues in the CDR3. The CDR3 protein is CASSNRQGNMNTEAFF. The DNA for the CDR3 is TGTGCCAGTAGTAACAGACAGGGGAACATGAACACTGAAGCTTTCTTT.

This clone was observed a single time. The rearrangement joins TRBV9 to TRBJ1-2; D not certain. In germline, CDR1 is SGDLS, CDR2 YYNGEE. Trimming removed 0 bases at V and 0 bases at J, with 6 bases between. The CDR3 totals 14 residues. CDR3 protein: CASSVVAANYGYTF. The CDR3 DNA is TGTGCCAGCAGCGTAGTGGCAGCTAACTATGGCTACACCTTC.

The chain links TRBV13 to TRBJ2-1; possible D gene TRBD1, 6 bases. Germline V gene lookup returns CDR1 PRHDT and CDR2 FYEKMQ (reference sequence). The V gene lost 5 bases and the J gene lost 7 bases, with 18 bases spanning the gap. This CDR3 has 15 residues. The CDR3 coding sequence is TGTGCCAGCAGCAACCCCCAGGGGAGTTTGAATGAGCAGTTCTTC. Encoded protein: CASSNPQGSLNEQFF.

V usage is TRBV4-3 and J usage is TRBJ2-7; no reliable D call. Germline loops: CDR1 LGHNA, CDR2 YSLEER. This CDR3 region has 13 residues. Trimming left V 4 bases short and J 4 bases short, with 11 bases between. The CDR3 spells CASSPTGLYEQYV. In DNA form, the CDR3 reads TGCGCCAGCAGCCCGACGGGTCTTTACGAGCAGTACGTC.

The chain couples TRBV4-3 to TRBJ2-7, with 7 bases lining up with TRBD1. Trimming cost V 4 bases and J 3 bases; bases outside gene matches: 9. The CDR3 totals 15 residues. CDR1 LGHNA and CDR2 YSLEER come from the germline V gene. The CDR3 sequence is CASSPTWDRYYEQYF. CDR3 DNA sequence: TGCGCCAGCAGCCCGACATGGGACAGATACTACGAGCAGTACTTC.

The V call is TRBV28, the J call TRBJ2-7; weak D call: TRBD1 (5 bases). The CDR3 contains 12 residues. Per the germline V gene, CDR1 is MDHEN and CDR2 is SYDVKM. Between the trimmed V and J ends, which lost 5 bases and 1 base, there was a span of 6 bases. The CDR3 region is CASSQGSYEQYV. CDR3 sequence (DNA): TGTGCCAGCAGTCAGGGATCCTACGAGCAGTACGTC.

A word on this clone: The same CDR3 also results from other DNA sequences found in this sample. This sequence joins TRBV7-9 and TRBJ1-5; D might be TRBD1 (5 bases). The CDR3 has 14 amino acids. Looked up from germline, CDR1 is SEHNR and CDR2 is FQNEAQ (reference sequence). V was pared by 1 base and J by 4 bases, with 8 bases between. CDR3 sequence reads: CASSLGAGNQPQHF. Here the CDR3 DNA reads TGTGCCAGCAGCTTAGGGGCAGGGAATCAGCCCCAGCATTTT.

This clone was detected only once. J is TRBJ2-7 and V is TRBV21-1; the DNA was not used to check the table's D call, TRBD2. TRBV21-1 is termed a pseudogene. The CDR3 extends over 15 amino acids. Here the CDR3 DNA reads TGTGCCAGCAGCAGATGGGGAGGATACTCCTACGAGCAGTACGTC. Its protein product is CASSRWGGYSYEQYV.

The chain links TRBV5-6 to TRBJ2-7; 8 nucleotides align to TRBD1. The V gene's germline CDR1 is SGHDT and CDR2 YYEEEE. The CDR3 runs to 15 residues. Germline trimming cut 4 bases from V and 7 bases from J; bases unmatched to any gene: 13. The CDR3 reads CASSVKLQGAGEQYF. The CDR3 DNA reads as TGTGCCAGCAGCGTCAAGTTGCAGGGGGCGGGGGAGCAGTACTTC.